The 25 T cell receptor beta chains listed next were all sequenced from one sample in a study of T cells in Graves' hyperthyroidism and ophthalmopathy. From RNA transcripts, TCR beta CDR3 regions were amplified. Initially, a first-round RT-PCR of the TCR CDR3 employed the HTBI primer set. TCRdb called the multiplex PCR reads again in MiXCR, with one record for every CDR3 protein. This table has around 520,000 distinct CDR3 sequences, about 15% appearing once. Sequenced input: blood. All receptors come from a woman aged 35 to 49 with Graves' hyperthyroidism.

This clonotype has a handful of counts. This chain joins TRBV6-5 and TRBJ2-5; D possibly uses TRBD1 or TRBD2 (6 bases each). Trimming pared 2 bases from V and 4 bases from J, leaving 14 bases between. CDR1 MNHEY and CDR2 SVGAGI come from the germline V gene. This CDR3 has 15 residues. The CDR3 sequence: CASSYGVGGGETQYF. The CDR3 DNA sequence: TGTGCCAGCAGTTACGGAGTTGGAGGGGGAGAGACCCAGTACTTC.

J is TRBJ2-1 and V is TRBV7-8; the D gene is possibly TRBD2 (6 bases). The CDR3 spans 12 residues. Trimming cost V 11 bases and J 9 bases, with 17 bases left between them. CDR1 SGHVS and CDR2 FQNEAQ come from the germline V gene. The CDR3 here is CALLREGGEQFF. In DNA, the CDR3 is TGTGCCCTACTACGTGAGGGAGGTGAGCAGTTCTTC.

This clonotype was recorded at least ten times. The J gene is TRBJ2-3, the V gene TRBV6-1; possibly TRBD2 for D (6 bases). Germline V lookup: CDR1 MNHNS, CDR2 SASEGT. Trimming pared 6 bases from V and 4 bases from J, leaving 17 bases between. The CDR3 sequence is 15 residues long. This CDR3 reads CASSPRAGWADTQYF. CDR3 DNA: TGTGCCAGCAGCCCTCGGGCGGGGTGGGCAGATACGCAGTATTTT.

This clonotype was detected ten times or more. The chain recombines TRBV28 with TRBJ1-2, with D uncertain. CDR3 length equals 15 residues. The ends were cut back, 1 base at V and 6 bases at J, with 15 bases in the middle. In germline, CDR1 is MDHEN, CDR2 SYDVKM. CDR3 nucleotide sequence: TGTGCCAGCAGTTTATCCGTCGAGGGAGGCAATGGCTACACCTTC. Residues: CASSLSVEGGNGYTF.

The sample holds many counts of this clonotype. The chain employs TRBV29-1 and TRBJ2-7; TRBD1 agrees at 9 bases. The CDR3 runs to 14 residues. With V trimmed by 6 bases and J by 4 bases, 10 bases remained unmatched. In germline, CDR1 is SQVTM, CDR2 ANQGSEA. The CDR3 sequence: CSVITGTGLYEQYF. CDR3 sequence (DNA): TGCAGCGTGATAACCGGGACAGGGCTTTACGAGCAGTACTTC.

This clonotype was detected ten times or more. The rearrangement links TRBV15 to TRBJ2-2; 8 bases line up with TRBD2. V gave up 0 bases and J gave up 5 bases; unmatched junction bases: 8. Germline V gene sequence: CDR1 LNHNV, CDR2 YYDKDF (reference sequence). The CDR3 has 17 amino acids. The CDR3: CATSRDMWSGSTGELFF. CDR3 DNA sequence: TGTGCCACCAGCAGAGATATGTGGAGCGGGAGTACCGGGGAGCTGTTTTTT.

CDR3 sequence (DNA): TGTGCCAGCAGTGAAGGGGGGGCGAGAAGCAATCAGCCCCAGCATTTT. As protein: CASSEGGARSNQPQHF. The chain is built from TRBV2 and TRBJ1-5; perhaps TRBD1 as D (6 bases). CDR3 length equals 16 residues. Germline V gene lookup returns CDR1 SNHLY and CDR2 FYNNEI. The ends were cut back, 1 base at V and 1 base at J, with 11 bases in the middle. The full variable domain, with the rest looked up from reference TRBV2 and TRBJ1-5, is EPEVTQTPSHQVTQMGQEVILRCVPISNHLYFYWYRQILGQKVEFLVSFYNNEISEKSEIFDDQFSVERPDGSNFTLKIRSTKLEDSAMYFCASSEGGARSNQPQHFGDGTRLSIL.

This clonotype was seen only once. J is TRBJ2-2 and V is TRBV10-2; TRBD2 aligns across 13 bases. Germline V gene sequence: CDR1 WSHSY, CDR2 SAAADI. J was trimmed by 3 bases and V by 0 bases; bases with no gene match: 7. This CDR3 contains 19 residues. This chain's CDR3 is CASSESLLAGGPYTGELFF. The CDR3 DNA is TGCGCCAGCAGTGAGTCCTTACTAGCGGGAGGGCCGTACACCGGGGAGCTGTTTTTT.

This clonotype came up many times. The V and J genes are TRBV2 and TRBJ2-3; 10 bases fit TRBD2. Germline lookup yields CDR1 SNHLY and CDR2 FYNNEI. This CDR3 contains 16 residues. After removal of 6 bases from V and 2 bases from J, the junction contained 8 bases not matched to a gene. In DNA form, the CDR3 reads TGTGCCAGCAGCCCAATAGCGGGAGGAGCCACAGATACGCAGTATTTT. This translates into CASSPIAGGATDTQYF.

This clonotype has at least ten counts. The rearrangement uses TRBV14 and TRBJ1-1; D possibly corresponds to TRBD1 (5 bases). In germline, CDR1 is SGHDN, CDR2 FVKESK. The ends were cut back, 0 bases at V and 3 bases at J, with 11 bases in the middle. The CDR3 has 15 residues. The CDR3 DNA sequence: TGTGCCAGCAGCCAAGAGGGGGTCTGGTACACTGAAGCTTTCTTT. It is translated as CASSQEGVWYTEAFF.

This clonotype was seen only a few times. The chain joins TRBV6-5 to TRBJ2-1; 9 bases fit TRBD2. With 4 bases clipped from V and 4 bases from J, the junction kept 8 bases outside the gene matches. This CDR3 contains 16 residues. Germline assignment: CDR1 MNHEY and CDR2 SVGAGI. CDR3 in DNA: TGTGCCAGCAGTTCCCCGACAGCGGGGGGATACAATGAGCAGTTCTTC. Residues: CASSSPTAGGYNEQFF.

There are a few counts of this clonotype. This sequence joins TRBV9 and TRBJ2-7, with 7 positions matching TRBD1. Looked up from germline, CDR1 is SGDLS and CDR2 is YYNGEE. The CDR3 runs 15 residues. V gave up 3 bases and J gave up 4 bases; unmatched junction bases: 10. As DNA, the CDR3 is TGTGCCAGCAGCGCAGAACCGGGACAGCTATACGAGCAGTACTTC. Translation: CASSAEPGQLYEQYF.

The sample holds many counts of this clonotype. V usage is TRBV2 and J usage is TRBJ1-2, with 8 bases identical to TRBD1. This CDR3 contains 12 residues. J gave up 4 bases and V 8 bases, and 3 bases lay outside the gene matches. The germline CDR1 and CDR2 sequences are SNHLY and FYNNEI. The CDR3 sequence: CASQTGAYGYTF. The CDR3 nucleotides read TGTGCCAGCCAGACAGGGGCCTATGGCTACACCTTC.

The rearrangement uses TRBV5-1 and TRBJ2-7; tentatively, D is TRBD1 or TRBD2 (5 bases each). In germline, CDR1 is SGHRS, CDR2 YFSETQ. The CDR3 runs 14 residues. V lost 6 bases, J lost 0 bases, and 13 bases lay in between. In DNA form, the CDR3 reads TGCGCCAGCAAACCCGGGACGTACTCCTACGAGCAGTACTTC. Protein product: CASKPGTYSYEQYF. The full variable domain, in which reference TRBV5-1 and TRBJ2-7 provide the parts outside the CDR3, is KAGVTQTPRYLIKTRGQQVTLSCSPISGHRSVSWYQQTPGQGLQFLFEYFSETQRNKGNFPGRFSGRQFSNSRSEMNVSTLELGDSALYLCASKPGTYSYEQYFGPGTRLTVT.

This clonotype was seen ten or more times. The chain has TRBV7-2 and TRBJ2-1, with D tentatively TRBD2 (6 bases). Per the germline V gene, CDR1 is SGHTA and CDR2 is FQGNSA. The CDR3 consists of 13 residues. Trimming took 5 bases from V and 9 from J, leaving 14 bases between them. The CDR3 nucleotides read TGTGCCAGCAGCGCGGGAAGAGGTGGTGAGCAGTTCTTC. Its protein product is CASSAGRGGEQFF. The variable domain in full, completed from reference TRBV7-2 and TRBJ2-1, reads GAGVSQSPSNKVTEKGKDVELRCDPISGHTALYWYRQSLGQGLEFLIYFQGNSAPDKSGLPSDRFSAERTGGSVSTLTIQRTQQEDSAVYLCASSAGRGGEQFFGPGTRLTVL.

This clonotype was counted a few times. The V and J genes are TRBV12-3 or TRBV12-4 and TRBJ2-3; unclear D gene. Trimming cost V 6 bases and J 0 bases, with 13 bases left between them. This CDR3 comprises 15 residues. CDR3 DNA sequence: TGTGCCAGCAGCACTGCCGGCGCTAGCACAGATACGCAGTATTTT. Amino acids: CASSTAGASTDTQYF.

A remark on this clonotype: Being one base from a much bigger clone, this may be a read error. This CDR3 reads CASSSGRGSGNTIYF. CDR3 sequence (DNA): TGTGCCAGCAGTTCCGGGCGGGGTTCCGGAAACACCATATATTTT. The V and J genes are TRBV12-3 or TRBV12-4 and TRBJ1-3; D is unresolved. V was cut by 4 bases and J by 4 bases, with 14 bases left in between. The CDR3 contains 15 residues.

The chain uses TRBV6-1 and TRBJ2-7; no definite D call. The V end was cut by 7 bases, the J end by 2 bases, with 15 bases between. Germline loops: CDR1 MNHNS, CDR2 SASEGT. The CDR3 is 14 amino acids. The CDR3 DNA is TGTGCCAGCACGGAAACTTATTGGACCTACGAGCAGTACTTC. Amino acid sequence: CASTETYWTYEQYF.

This chain connects TRBV28 to TRBJ2-7; 11 nucleotides agree with TRBD2. CDR1 is MDHEN, CDR2 SYDVKM, per germline. Trimming removed 6 bases from V and 6 bases from J; junction bases left unmatched: 1. The CDR3 covers 12 residues. Here the CDR3 reads CASRGLAVEQYF. The CDR3, as DNA: TGTGCCAGCAGGGGACTAGCGGTCGAGCAGTACTTC.

This clonotype appeared many times. The genes are TRBV5-1 and TRBJ2-1, with 9 nucleotides matching TRBD2. Germline CDR1 is SGHRS and CDR2 is YFSETQ. The CDR3 has 17 amino acids. J lost 3 bases, V lost 4 bases, and 11 bases had no gene match. This CDR3 reads CASSRVVAGGVYNEQFF. The CDR3 coding sequence is TGCGCCAGCAGCCGCGTCGTCGCGGGAGGGGTCTACAATGAGCAGTTCTTC.

V gene TRBV20-1 combines with J gene TRBJ2-6; D is possibly TRBD1 (6 bases). Trimming pared 0 bases from V and 0 bases from J, leaving 9 bases between. The CDR3 runs 16 residues. Germline V gene data show CDR1 as DFQATT and CDR2 as SNEGSKA (reference sequence). The CDR3 bases are TGCAGTGCTAGAGAGACAGGATTCTCTGGGGCCAACGTCCTGACTTTC. Amino acids: CSARETGFSGANVLTF.

This clonotype was found a few times. The J gene is TRBJ2-6, the V gene TRBV3-1, with 11 nucleotides matching TRBD2. J gave up 0 bases and V 1 base, and 8 bases lay outside the gene matches. This CDR3 contains 20 residues. From germline, CDR1 is LGHDT and CDR2 YNNKEL (reference sequence). CDR3 protein: CASSQVMGLAEFSGANVLTF. The CDR3 nucleotides are TGTGCCAGCAGCCAAGTAATGGGACTAGCGGAATTCTCTGGGGCCAACGTCCTGACTTTC.

As concerns this clonotype: This sequence may be a read error, since a much larger clone differs from it by one base. This chain uses TRBV10-3 with TRBJ2-7; D may correspond to TRBD1 or TRBD2 (5 bases each). Germline V gives CDR1 ENHRY, CDR2 SYGVKD. CDR3 length equals 12 residues. The CDR3 DNA is TGTGCCATCCGGGGCGAAACCTACGAGAAGTACTTC. Translating it yields CAIRGETYEKYF.

A few counts support this clonotype. The J gene is TRBJ1-4, the V gene TRBV10-3; weak D call: TRBD1 (5 bases). The CDR3 runs 15 residues. Germline CDR1 and CDR2: ENHRY and SYGVKD. With 0 bases removed from V and 7 bases from J, the gap between germline ends came to 12 bases. The CDR3 here is CAISESGGSGEKLFF. The CDR3 bases are TGTGCCATCAGTGAGTCGGGGGGTTCCGGTGAAAAACTGTTTTTT.

This clonotype was observed a few times. This chain connects TRBV24-1 to TRBJ2-1; D might be TRBD1 (5 bases). V was clipped by 6 bases and J by 0 bases, with 5 bases between them. The CDR3 is 13 residues long. CDR1 KGHDR and CDR2 SFDVKD come from the germline V gene. The chain's CDR3 is CATSTGSYNEQFF. As DNA, the CDR3 is TGTGCCACCAGTACAGGCTCCTACAATGAGCAGTTCTTC.